The entry below gives a single T cell receptor beta chain sequence along with its context. TCRdb keeps only in-frame clones here, not all; method: immunoSEQ multiplex PCR. The profile covers some 260,000 clones, with around 80% appearing a single time and approximately 4% taken by the ten largest. This entry is derived from a study of blood T cell repertoires in COVID-19. Study information: In each case, the material was cDNA or gDNA derived from T cells, B-cell-depleted T cells, or PBMCs.

Study members were between about 18 and 89 years old and lived in 20 to 30 US regions. Participants' own reports of clinical history determined their cohort assignment. Trimming took off 8 bases at V and 7 bases at J, with 26 bases between the two ends. The CDR3 sequence is 16 residues long. The germline V gene encodes CDR1 MDHEN and CDR2 SYDVKM. The sequencing sample was made of PBMCs or T cells enriched from blood (not recorded which). V is TRBV28 and J is TRBJ1-1; weak D call: TRBD1 (6 bases). The source of this sequence is a man aged 25-45 years with acute COVID-19. The CDR3, as DNA: TGTGCCAGCGGATTGCTGGGGGGGGGCGGTCGAGATGAAGCTTTCTTT. It encodes CASGLLGGGGRDEAFF.